A selection of T cell receptor beta chains follows, all from one sample in a study of Tregs in tolerant kidney transplant recipients. Sequencing used immunoSEQ multiplex PCR; TCRdb keeps in-frame clones, though not all of them. The data contain about 69,000 clones, roughly 91% of them seen just once; the ten biggest clones take up approximately 0.36%. The starting material was CD4+ T cells from blood, obtained before the transplant. These receptor sequences come from a human donor who received a combined kidney and bone marrow transplant. Both conserved end residues are part of each CDR3. The D gene is left open where the match is weak. Clone size is stated in some rows and not others, as once, few, many or a class when expanded.

TGTGCCAGCAGCAGCGGACAGGGCGGCACTGAAGCTTTCTTT,CASSSGQGGTEAFF,14,.,TRBJ1-1,TRBV6-1,TRBD1
TGTGCCAGTAGCGCCCTTGAGCTATCAGGGAATGAGCAGTTCTTC,CASSALELSGNEQFF,15,.,TRBJ2-1,TRBV19,.
TGTGCCAGCAGCTGGACGGACAGGGCGGGAGAGCAGTACTTC,CASSWTDRAGEQYF,14,.,TRBJ2-7,TRBV5-6,TRBD1
TGTGCCAGCAGTGAAGCGGCAACCTCGCAGCCCCAGCATTTT,CASSEAATSQPQHF,14,once,TRBJ1-5,TRBV2,.
TGTGCCAGCAGTGAAAGGGACAGGGGGTCGGACTATGGCTACACCTTC,CASSERDRGSDYGYTF,16,.,TRBJ1-2,TRBV6-1,TRBD1
TGTGCCAGCTCAGTGGAAGGGACAGCTTTCTATGGCTACACCTTC,CASSVEGTAFYGYTF,15,.,TRBJ1-2,TRBV18,TRBD1
TGCGCCAGCAGCGTCGGGGTAGCGGGTACAGAGACCCAGTACTTC,CASSVGVAGTETQYF,15,.,TRBJ2-5,TRBV10-1,TRBD2
TGCAGCGTTGAAGATGCCGAGTTCCCCTACGAGCAGTACTTC,CSVEDAEFPYEQYF,14,.,TRBJ2-7,TRBV29-1,.
TGCAGCGTTGCTAGCGGGAGGGCAGGTGAGCAGTTCTTC,CSVASGRAGEQFF,13,.,TRBJ2-1,TRBV29-1,TRBD2
TGTGCCATCAGTGAGTCGAGTACTGATGGGAACACTGAAGCTTTCTTT,CAISESSTDGNTEAFF,16,.,TRBJ1-1,TRBV10-3,.
TGCAGCGTCGAAAACAGGGTCACTGAAGCTTTCTTT,CSVENRVTEAFF,12,.,TRBJ1-1,TRBV29-1,.
TGTGCCTGGACTGACAGCCACAATCAGCCCCAGCATTTT,CAWTDSHNQPQHF,13,.,TRBJ1-5,TRBV30,.
TGTGCCAGCTCACCTCAAGGGGGATTTGAGCAGTTCTTC,CASSPQGGFEQFF,13,.,TRBJ2-1,TRBV18,.
TGTGCCAGCTCTTCGAGCGGGACTTTCACAGATACGCAGTATTTT,CASSSSGTFTDTQYF,15,.,TRBJ2-3,TRBV9,TRBD2
TGTGCCATCAGTGAGTCATTGAGTCTTAACTATGGCTACACCTTC,CAISESLSLNYGYTF,15,.,TRBJ1-2,TRBV10-3,.
TGTGCCTGGAACACGGGACTGAAGAACACTGAAGCTTTCTTT,CAWNTGLKNTEAFF,14,.,TRBJ1-1,TRBV30,.
TGTGCCAGCAGCCAAGACCTAGCCAAAAACATTCAGTACTTC,CASSQDLAKNIQYF,14,.,TRBJ2-4,TRBV14,.
TGTGCCAGCAGCAAACAGGATCGCGGGGAGCTGTTTTTT,CASSKQDRGELFF,13,few,TRBJ2-2,TRBV5-8,.
TGCGCCAGCAGACCTCCAGCGGGAGGGCCCTCGTACGAGCAGTACTTC,CASRPPAGGPSYEQYF,16,.,TRBJ2-7,TRBV10-1,TRBD2
TGTGCCAGCAGACAAAGCGGGGGTTTTACTTCGGGGCAGTACTTC,CASRQSGGFTSGQYF,15,few,TRBJ2-7,TRBV11-2,TRBD2
TGTGCCAGCAGTTACCGTTCCCAGGGCTCCTACGAGCAGTACTTC,CASSYRSQGSYEQYF,15,.,TRBJ2-7,TRBV6-6,.
TGTGCCAGCAGGGGGACAGCTACAAACATTCAGTACTTC,CASRGTATNIQYF,13,.,TRBJ2-4,TRBV28,TRBD1
TGCGCCAGCAGGCCTCCAGGAACCTCCTACGAGCAGTACTTC,CASRPPGTSYEQYF,14,.,TRBJ2-7,TRBV10-1,.
TGTGCCAGCAGCTTAGGTGGCGGGTGGGTGCAAGAGACCCAGTACTTC,CASSLGGGWVQETQYF,16,.,TRBJ2-5,TRBV7-7,.
TGTGCCAGCAGTGCCCGGGGGAGGGGCGATGAAAAACTGTTTTTT,CASSARGRGDEKLFF,15,.,TRBJ1-4,TRBV28,.
TGTGCTAGTGGTTCGGCTAACGTCTTAGCGGGAGGGGGGTACAATGAGCAGTTCTTC,CASGSANVLAGGGYNEQFF,19,.,TRBJ2-1,TRBV12-5,TRBD2
TGTGCCAGCACCCCTCCGGGCGGACACTACGAGCAGTACTTC,CASTPPGGHYEQYF,14,.,TRBJ2-7,TRBV6-5,.
TGTGCCAGCAGTCCCGGGAACGAGCCCGACGAGCAGTACTTC,CASSPGNEPDEQYF,14,.,TRBJ2-7,TRBV28,.
TGTGCCAGCAGCTTGGGGACTAGCGGTTCCTACGAGCAGTACTTC,CASSLGTSGSYEQYF,15,.,TRBJ2-7,TRBV7-2,TRBD2
TGCGCCAGCAGCTTGGGCTCGACAGTCAAGAATGAGCAGTTCTTC,CASSLGSTVKNEQFF,15,.,TRBJ2-1,TRBV5-1,.
TGTGCCAGCAGCGCGGGACAGGTAGAAAAACTGTTTTTT,CASSAGQVEKLFF,13,.,TRBJ1-4,TRBV5-6,TRBD1
TGTGCCTGGTCCCCGGGTGTTGGAAACACCATATATTTT,CAWSPGVGNTIYF,13,.,TRBJ1-3,TRBV30,.